The T cell receptor beta chain described here comes from a study of cytotoxic CD8 clonotypes in ibrutinib-treated CLL (dated by TCRdb to the early 2020s). Study-level background: The cohort was composed of some ten relapsed/refractory and around 15 treatment-naive patients; IGHV unmutated status was identified in some 17 patients. Of the approximately 90 participants in the trial, about 25 had longitudinal samples available. Cryopreserved peripheral blood mononuclear cells were collected at three points: before therapy, at response, and at either sustained remission or disease progression. On average, each sample yielded hundreds of thousands of productive templates and roughly 95,000 productive rearrangements. All remission and progressive disease samples were collected while patients were still receiving ibrutinib. The response samples were drawn at a median of roughly twelve months into treatment, with a range of about 6 to 40 months. Responses were partial in approximately 24 patients and complete in 2; after median around 65 months follow-up, about 14 stayed in remission and roughly twelve progressed. What the authors observed across the whole study: Sampling times were not matched between patients in sustained remission and patients whose disease was progressing, and lymph node repertoires were not examined. Public clonotypes were rare and either shrank or stayed stable during treatment, and the rise in clonality at ibrutinib response reflected expansion of private clonotypes. Baseline clonality exceeded that of age-matched healthy donors and correlated strongly with circulating CD8+ T-cell counts. Clonality increased at ibrutinib response, stayed stable in sustained remission, and fell back toward baseline at progression.

This clone showed up just once. Its specific antigen is unknown. There are no base qualities to consult, and no much larger clone falls within one base. This specimen's time point label, interpreted: progressive disease on ibrutinib. For TCR beta library preparation, roughly 2 micrograms of genomic DNA were isolated from cryopreserved PBMCs. Longitudinal blood samples from CLL patients receiving ibrutinib monotherapy were subjected to high-throughput TCR beta sequencing. The patients took part in an open-label, single-center phase 2 trial of ibrutinib monotherapy. On a MiSeq, deep resolution sequencing aimed for a depth between 1 in 1 million and 1 in 200,000 T cells, with each clonotype covered 10x on average. The immunoSEQ hsTCRB Kit was used to generate TCR beta libraries. The published analysis was carried out like this. Data were analyzed with ImmunoSEQ Data Assistant and ImmunoSEQ Analyzer, with V, D and J genes assigned per IMGT definitions. Clonality, which ranges from 0 to 1, was calculated by subtracting the normalized Shannon entropy of productive rearrangement frequencies from one. Only overrepresented clonotypes making up at least 0.05% of the repertoire of each patient were included in the public clonotype analysis. Thirteen age-matched healthy donor repertoires from immuneACCESS were used as controls for clonality. TCRdb re-hosts the immuneACCESS table, in-frame sequences only. Its copies lack some clones; in the studies checked, an unresolved V gene accounts for under half of them, and the cause for the rest is not known. V, J and clone size are those of that table, while D and trimming were read from the DNA. Within this sample are about 300,000 clones, with roughly three quarters of them counted one time only. The ten largest clones take up around 6% of the sample.

Sequenced material: PBMCs, taken at disease progression, from a patient treated with ibrutinib. The TCR comes from a human donor with chronic lymphocytic leukemia.

This receptor carries the CDR3 CASSTSGATDTQYF. The DNA sequence is TGTGCCAGCAGTACTAGCGGGGCCACAGATACGCAGTATTTT. The V and J segments used are TRBV6-1 and TRBJ2-3; TRBD2 agrees with 10 junctional bases. Compared with germline, V lacks 5 bases and J lacks 2 bases; bases without a gene match: 1. The germline V gene yields MNHNS for CDR1 and SASEGT for CDR2. The CDR3, cysteine through phenylalanine, is 14 amino acids long. Only CDR3 DNA remains: 42 bases, in frame from the first base.